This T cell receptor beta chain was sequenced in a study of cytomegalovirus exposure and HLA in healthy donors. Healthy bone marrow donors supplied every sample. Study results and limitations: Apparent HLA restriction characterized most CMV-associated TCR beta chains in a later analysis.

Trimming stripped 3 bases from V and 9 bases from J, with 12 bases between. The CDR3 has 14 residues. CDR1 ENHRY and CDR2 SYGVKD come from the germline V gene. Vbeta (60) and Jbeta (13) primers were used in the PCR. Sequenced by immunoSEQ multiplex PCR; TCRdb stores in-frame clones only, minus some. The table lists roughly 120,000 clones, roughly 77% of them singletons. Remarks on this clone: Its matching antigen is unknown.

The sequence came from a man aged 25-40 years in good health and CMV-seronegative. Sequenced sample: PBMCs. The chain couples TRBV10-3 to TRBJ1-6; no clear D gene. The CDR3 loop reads CAISDSDGSSPLHF. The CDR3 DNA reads TGTGCCATCAGTGATTCGGACGGGAGTTCACCCCTCCACTTT.